These 30 T cell receptor beta chains originate from one sample sequenced in a study of T cells in Graves' hyperthyroidism and ophthalmopathy. Researchers took RNA transcripts and amplified the TCR beta CDR3 regions from them. TCR CDR3 underwent first-round RT-PCR with the HTBI primer set. TCRdb re-derived calls from the multiplex PCR reads in MiXCR, one entry per CDR3 protein. The sample lists 450,000 to 600,000 distinct CDR3 sequences; around 15% were seen once. Material: blood. Receptors were obtained from a middle-aged woman with Graves' hyperthyroidism.

This clonotype came up many times. This chain uses TRBV6-2 or TRBV6-3 with TRBJ1-5; weak D call: TRBD1 (5 bases). Trimming removed 6 bases from V and 0 bases from J, with 27 bases in between. The length of the CDR3 is 20 residues. CDR1 and CDR2 (germline): MNHEY, SVGEGT. CDR3 sequence (DNA): TGTGCCAGCAGACCCACCTCGGGCACGCTAAAGGGACTTAGCAATCAGCCCCAGCATTTT. It codes for CASRPTSGTLKGLSNQPQHF.

Comments on this clonotype: A much larger clone differs from this one at a single base, so this may be a read error. This chain connects TRBV30 to TRBJ2-2; 7 nucleotides align to TRBD1. CDR1 and CDR2 from the germline V gene are GTSNPN and SVGIG (reference sequence). The CDR3 length is 16 residues. CDR3 sequence reads: CAWSAIKTGNTGELLF. DNA for the CDR3: TGTGCCTGGAGCGCAATTAAGACAGGGAACACCGGGGAGCTGCTTTTT.

This chain uses TRBV27 with TRBJ2-7; TRBD2 agrees at 11 bases. The CDR3 is made up of 15 amino acids. V shed 3 bases, J shed 3 bases, and the junction held 4 bases outside the gene matches. The germline gives CDR1 MNHEY, CDR2 SMNVEV (reference sequence). The CDR3 is CASSFLGTSGYEQYF. The CDR3, as DNA: TGTGCCAGCAGTTTTTTGGGGACTAGCGGCTACGAGCAGTACTTC.

In this sample, this clonotype turned up many times. The chain has TRBV20-1 and TRBJ2-7, with 7 bases identical to TRBD2. The ends lost 0 bases at V and 0 bases at J; junction bases unmatched: 5. CDR3 length: 15 residues. Germline CDR1 reads DFQATT; CDR2 reads SNEGSKA (reference sequence). CDR3 sequence (DNA): TGCAGTGCTAGAGATTACGGCGGGGGCTCCTACGAGCAGTACTTC. Amino acid sequence: CSARDYGGGSYEQYF.

This clonotype was seen many times. The chain is built from TRBV28 and TRBJ2-7; 10 positions match TRBD1. The CDR3 extends over 15 amino acids. Trimming took 1 base from V and 3 from J; bases not matched to a gene: 3. Germline V gene data show CDR1 as MDHEN and CDR2 as SYDVKM. The CDR3 coding sequence is TGTGCCAGCAGTTTATTAGGGACAGGGGTCTACGAGCAGTACTTC. Its protein product is CASSLLGTGVYEQYF. Full variable domain (remainder filled in from reference TRBV28 and TRBJ2-7): DVKVTQSSRYLVKRTGEKVFLECVQDMDHENMFWYRQDPGLGLRLIYFSYDVKMKEKGDIPEGYSVSREKKERFSLILESASTNQTSMYLCASSLLGTGVYEQYFGPGTRLTVT.

This clonotype was seen a single time. V and J are TRBV6-1 and TRBJ2-5, with D perhaps given as TRBD1 or TRBD2 (6 bases each). V was pared by 10 bases and J by 2 bases, with 17 bases between. CDR3 length equals 14 residues. CDR1 is MNHNS and CDR2 is SASEGT in the germline V gene. CDR3 in amino acids: CATHPGATQETQYF. The CDR3 DNA reads as TGTGCCACTCACCCGGGGGCTACACAAGAGACCCAGTACTTC.

This clonotype showed up many times. The CDR3 region has the DNA TGTGCCAGCAGTTACTCTGAAGGACAGGCAAGGTACGAGCAGTACTTC. Its protein is CASSYSEGQARYEQYF. This chain joins TRBV6-2 or TRBV6-3 and TRBJ2-7; the match to TRBD1 covers 7 bases. CDR3 size: 16 residues. V was pared by 0 bases and J by 4 bases, with 9 bases of the junction left unmatched. Germline CDR1 MNHEY, CDR2 SVGEGT.

As regards this clonotype: Mismatch with germline at one junction end may stem from a read error. The chain carries TRBV24-1 and TRBJ2-6, with 7 positions matching TRBD1. Germline CDR1 is KGHDR and CDR2 is SFDVKD. This CDR3 has 17 amino acids. In DNA form, the CDR3 reads TGTGCCACCAGTGACCGGACAGGCATCTCTGGTGCCAACGTCCTGACTTTC. Translating it yields CATSDRTGISGANVLTF.

This clonotype came up many times. The gene calls are TRBV2 and TRBJ2-3; D gene uncertain. V lost 5 bases to trimming and J lost 1 base, with 7 bases between them. Per the germline V gene, CDR1 is SNHLY and CDR2 is FYNNEI. The CDR3 contains 13 residues. The CDR3 coding sequence is TGTGCCAGCAGTAAATTAGGCACAGATACGCAGTATTTT. It translates to CASSKLGTDTQYF.

This clonotype was seen a handful of times. J is TRBJ2-2 and V is TRBV7-3, with D possibly TRBD1 on 5 matching bases. Trimming shortened V by 1 base and J by 2 bases, and 8 bases separated the two germline ends. This CDR3 region has 15 residues. Germline V gives CDR1 SGHTA, CDR2 FQGTGA. The CDR3 reads CASSLNQGNTGELFF. CDR3 nucleotide sequence: TGTGCCAGCAGCTTAAACCAGGGAAACACCGGGGAGCTGTTTTTT.

V gene TRBV6-1 combines with J gene TRBJ1-3; maybe TRBD1 (6 bases). Deletions cut 6 bases from V and 0 bases from J, with 12 bases between. The CDR3 loop spans 15 amino acids. The V gene's germline CDR1 is MNHNS and CDR2 SASEGT. In DNA form, the CDR3 reads TGTGCCAGCAGAAACACGGGGGCCTCTGGAAACACCATATATTTT. It encodes CASRNTGASGNTIYF.

There are a few counts of this clonotype. The V gene is TRBV20-1, the J gene TRBJ2-2, with a possible D match to TRBD1 (5 bases). V was trimmed by 7 bases and J by 1 base, leaving 7 bases between them. The germline gives CDR1 DFQATT, CDR2 SNEGSKA (reference sequence). The CDR3 is made up of 12 amino acids. In DNA form, the CDR3 reads TGCAGTGTTACAGGGAACACCGGGGAGCTGTTTTTT. Translating gives CSVTGNTGELFF.

This clonotype was seen a handful of times. This rearrangement joins TRBV12-3 or TRBV12-4 to TRBJ2-2; 14 positions match TRBD2. The V and J ends lost 8 bases and 6 bases, in that order; junction bases with no gene match: 5. CDR3 length: 15 amino acids. The CDR3 region is CASSWTSGRSGELFF. CDR3 nucleotide sequence: TGTGCCAGCTCTTGGACTAGCGGGAGGTCCGGGGAGCTGTTTTTT.

The table lists this clonotype with a few counts. The chain has TRBV10-3 and TRBJ1-5, with D unclear. Germline values: CDR1 ENHRY, CDR2 SYGVKD. This CDR3 region has 12 residues. With 2 bases removed from V and 4 bases from J, the gap between germline ends came to 3 bases. The CDR3 DNA follows: TGTGCCATCAGTGAGAGGAATCAGCCCCAGCATTTT. As protein: CAISERNQPQHF.

This clonotype was recorded many times. The rearrangement uses TRBV5-5 and TRBJ2-7; 7 nucleotides agree with TRBD2. CDR1 is SGHKS, CDR2 YYEKEE, per germline (reference sequence). With 1 base clipped from V and 2 bases from J, the junction kept 6 bases outside the gene matches. CDR3 size: 15 residues. CDR3 region: CASSLLGGLAYEQYF. DNA for the CDR3: TGTGCCAGCAGCTTGTTGGGAGGACTAGCCTACGAGCAGTACTTC. Supplemented by reference TRBV5-5 and TRBJ2-7, the full variable domain reads DAGVTQSPTHLIKTRGQQVTLRCSPISGHKSVSWYQQVLGQGPQFIFQYYEKEERGRGNFPDRFSARQFPNYSSELNVNALLLGDSALYLCASSLLGGLAYEQYFGPGTRLTVT.

This clonotype was found a few times. The rearrangement links TRBV28 to TRBJ1-4; the D gene is possibly TRBD1 (5 bases). With 3 bases removed from V and 8 bases from J, the gap between germline ends came to 13 bases. Looked up from germline, CDR1 is MDHEN and CDR2 is SYDVKM. CDR3 size: 14 residues. The CDR3 DNA sequence: TGTGCCAGCAGTTTGAGACAGCCTCGGGAAAAACTGTTTTTT. Amino acid sequence: CASSLRQPREKLFF.

This clonotype was picked up a small number of times. The chain joins TRBV3-1 to TRBJ1-6, with D possibly being TRBD1 (5 bases). The CDR3 runs to 14 residues. CDR1 LGHDT and CDR2 YNNKEL come from the germline V gene (reference sequence). Between the trimmed V and J ends, which lost 6 bases and 7 bases, there was a span of 13 bases. This chain's CDR3 is CASRQQGVNSPLHF. The CDR3 DNA sequence: TGTGCCAGCAGGCAGCAGGGTGTGAATTCACCCCTCCACTTT. Full variable domain (rest looked up from reference TRBV3-1 and TRBJ1-6): DTAVSQTPKYLVTQMGNDKSIKCEQNLGHDTMYWYKQDSKKFLKIMFSYNNKELIINETVPNRFSPKSPDKAHLNLHINSLELGDSAVYFCASRQQGVNSPLHFGNGTRLTVT.

This clonotype was seen ten or more times. The chain links TRBV6-5 to TRBJ2-4, with D unclear. The germline CDR1 and CDR2 sequences are MNHEY and SVGAGI. V shed 0 bases and J shed 2 bases, with 14 bases lying between them. This CDR3 has 17 amino acids. CDR3 in DNA: TGTGCCAGCAGTTACTCGGCGCAGACATTTACCAAAAACATTCAGTACTTC. It yields the protein CASSYSAQTFTKNIQYF.

The chain is built from TRBV20-1 and TRBJ2-7; 13 nucleotides align to TRBD2. The CDR3 is made up of 14 amino acids. The germline V gene encodes CDR1 DFQATT and CDR2 SNEGSKA (reference sequence). V lost 6 bases, J lost 4 bases, and 6 bases stayed unmatched. The CDR3 loop is CSATWTSGSYEQYF. The CDR3 DNA sequence: TGCAGTGCCACCTGGACTAGCGGGAGTTACGAGCAGTACTTC.

This clonotype came up many times. The gene calls are TRBV6-1 and TRBJ1-5, with 7 bases identical to TRBD1. CDR1 is MNHNS, CDR2 SASEGT, per germline. The CDR3 has 15 amino acids. Germline trimming cut 6 bases from V and 3 bases from J; bases unmatched to any gene: 8. The chain's CDR3 is CASRHETGINQPQHF. In nucleotides, the CDR3 is TGTGCCAGCAGGCACGAGACAGGGATCAATCAGCCCCAGCATTTT.

This clonotype occurred a few times. The CDR3 coding sequence is TGCAGTGCCAAGACAGGGCCCTTGAACACTGAAGCTTTCTTT. It yields the protein CSAKTGPLNTEAFF. The chain carries TRBV20-1 and TRBJ1-1, with TRBD1 matching over 7 bases. V dropped 6 bases and J dropped 0; count of bases not matched to a gene: 7. The germline V gene has CDR1 DFQATT and CDR2 SNEGSKA (reference sequence). The CDR3 runs 14 residues.

This clonotype was counted at least ten times. J is TRBJ2-2 and V is TRBV11-1; D ambiguous. The germline V gene has CDR1 SGHAT and CDR2 FQDESV (reference sequence). Trimming took 7 bases from V and 2 from J, leaving 8 bases between them. This CDR3 has 13 residues. CDR3 in amino acids: CASNGENTGELFF. The CDR3 DNA sequence: TGTGCCAGCAACGGTGAAAACACCGGGGAGCTGTTTTTT. The complete variable domain, with remaining parts taken from reference TRBV11-1 and TRBJ2-2, reads EAEVAQSPRYKITEKSQAVAFWCDPISGHATLYWYRQILGQGPELLVQFQDESVVDDSQLPKDRFSAERLKGVDSTLKIQPAELGDSAMYLCASNGENTGELFFGEGSRLTVL.

The rearrangement joins TRBV12-3 or TRBV12-4 to TRBJ1-4; perhaps TRBD1 as D (5 bases). The CDR3 totals 15 residues. The V and J ends lost 5 bases and 0 bases respectively, with 10 bases between them. The CDR3: CASSGGLSTNEKLFF. The CDR3, as DNA: TGTGCCAGCAGTGGGGGTCTATCAACTAATGAAAAACTGTTTTTT.

Many counts were recorded for this clonotype. The J gene is TRBJ2-7, the V gene TRBV28, with TRBD2 matching 9 bases. V was clipped by 2 bases and J by 3 bases; unmatched bases: 2. The CDR3 length is 14 residues. The germline V gene encodes CDR1 MDHEN and CDR2 SYDVKM. As DNA, the CDR3 is TGTGCCAGCAGTTTAACTAGCGGGTACTACGAGCAGTACTTC. As protein: CASSLTSGYYEQYF.

This clonotype was detected a few times. The genes are TRBV7-9 and TRBJ2-7; D is unclear. Deletions cut 8 bases from V and 2 bases from J, with 19 bases between. The length of the CDR3 is 15 residues. Germline V CDR1 and CDR2: SEHNR, FQNEAQ (reference sequence). The CDR3 reads CASQLIELKTYEQYF. The CDR3 region has the DNA TGTGCCAGCCAACTTATAGAGCTTAAAACCTACGAGCAGTACTTC.

The V and J genes are TRBV20-1 and TRBJ1-1; D is unclear. The CDR3 has 11 residues. The germline gives CDR1 DFQATT, CDR2 SNEGSKA (reference sequence). The V gene lost 6 bases and the J gene lost 1 base, with 6 bases spanning the gap. The CDR3 bases are TGCAGTGCCCCGGCGAACACTGAAGCTTTCTTT. This encodes CSAPANTEAFF.

This clonotype was seen repeatedly, ten times or more. This rearrangement joins TRBV28 to TRBJ2-3, with a tentative D call TRBD2 (6 bases). The V gene lost 6 bases and the J gene lost 2 bases, with 12 bases spanning the gap. Germline-derived CDR1 and CDR2 are MDHEN and SYDVKM. The CDR3 contains 14 residues. The CDR3, as DNA: TGTGCCAGCAGGGATCGGGACTTCACAGATACGCAGTATTTT. Translated: CASRDRDFTDTQYF.

This clonotype occurred a few times. The chain links TRBV19 to TRBJ1-1; 9 bases match TRBD1. Trimming took 7 bases from V and 11 from J; bases not matched to a gene: 17. Looked up from germline, CDR1 is LNHDA and CDR2 is SQIVND (reference sequence). This CDR3 spans 15 amino acids. The CDR3 DNA is TGTGCCAGTACCATATCCGGGACAGGGCCTCAAGGGGCTTTCTTT. Residues: CASTISGTGPQGAFF.

This clonotype was found many times. The gene calls are TRBV10-3 and TRBJ1-5; TRBD1 matches 12 bases. V dropped 2 bases and J dropped 9; count of bases not matched to a gene: 17. Looked up from germline, CDR1 is ENHRY and CDR2 is SYGVKD. The CDR3 sequence is 19 residues long. The CDR3 here is CAISENPGQGAGVLWPQHF. CDR3 bases: TGTGCCATCAGTGAGAATCCGGGACAGGGGGCGGGGGTCCTATGGCCCCAGCATTTT.

This clonotype was picked up many times. The chain couples TRBV6-4 to TRBJ2-4; D is ambiguous. Germline-derived CDR1 and CDR2 are MRHNA and SNTAGT. This CDR3 has 15 amino acids. V lost 4 bases and J lost 1, with 11 bases in between. The CDR3 is CASSVVVWAKNIQYF. CDR3 nucleotides: TGTGCCAGCAGTGTTGTAGTTTGGGCCAAAAACATTCAGTACTTC.